These 15 T cell receptor beta chains originate from one sample sequenced in a study of T cell changes during pregnancy in multiple sclerosis. Measured with immunoSEQ multiplex PCR; TCRdb has only the in-frame clones, and not every one. The table lists some 110,000 clones, about 90% of them singletons. This specimen consisted of peripheral blood, obtained in the third trimester of pregnancy. These receptor sequences come from a female donor with multiple sclerosis, enrolled in a pregnancy study.

The V and J genes are TRBV5-1 and TRBJ1-1; D remains unclear. This CDR3 has 13 residues. Germline V gene lookup returns CDR1 SGHRS and CDR2 YFSETQ. V lost 4 bases, J lost 4 bases, and 11 bases lay in between. This chain's CDR3 is CASSEATGTEAFF. Here the CDR3 DNA reads TGCGCCAGCAGCGAGGCAACGGGCACTGAAGCTTTCTTT.

V gene TRBV9 combines with J gene TRBJ2-7; no clear D gene. Germline V CDR1 and CDR2: SGDLS, YYNGEE. V dropped 0 bases and J dropped 0 bases, with 7 bases sitting between them. This CDR3 has 14 residues. The CDR3 region has the DNA TGTGCCAGCAGCGTAGCTTCTTACTCCTACGAGCAGTACTTC. Its translation: CASSVASYSYEQYF. Variable domain in full (rest from reference TRBV9 and TRBJ2-7): DSGVTQTPKHLITATGQRVTLRCSPRSGDLSVYWYQQSLDQGLQFLIQYYNGEERAKGNILERFSAQQFPDLHSELNLSSLELGDSALYFCASSVASYSYEQYFGPGTRLTVT.

The chain links TRBV14 to TRBJ1-2, with D possibly being TRBD1 (6 bases). The CDR3 has 15 amino acids. V was trimmed by 0 bases and J by 4 bases, leaving 12 bases between them. Germline values: CDR1 SGHDN, CDR2 FVKESK. The CDR3 reads CASSQDFGTLYGYTF. For the CDR3, the DNA is TGTGCCAGCAGCCAAGATTTTGGGACACTCTATGGCTACACCTTC.

The CDR3 reads CASLGSRVPNTGELFF. The CDR3 DNA follows: TGTGCCAGCCTCGGGTCGCGGGTGCCGAACACCGGGGAGCTGTTTTTT. The chain couples TRBV7-8 to TRBJ2-2; TRBD2 might be the D (5 bases). V was pared by 8 bases and J by 0 bases, with 16 bases between. The germline V gene encodes CDR1 SGHVS and CDR2 FQNEAQ. There are 16 residues in the CDR3. Together with reference TRBV7-8 and TRBJ2-2, the CDR3 gives the full variable domain: GAGVSQSPRYKVAKRGQDVALRCDPISGHVSLFWYQQALGQGPEFLTYFQNEAQLDKSGLPSDRFFAERPEGSVSTLKIQRTQQEDSAVYLCASLGSRVPNTGELFFGEGSRLTVL.

The genes are TRBV28 and TRBJ2-7, with D tentatively TRBD2 (6 bases). Germline loops: CDR1 MDHEN, CDR2 SYDVKM. The CDR3 totals 14 residues. V lost 6 bases, J lost 6 bases, and 18 bases lay in between. The CDR3 sequence is CASRPGGRAAEQYF. In DNA form, the CDR3 reads TGTGCCAGCAGGCCCGGGGGTCGCGCCGCCGAGCAGTACTTC.

This chain uses TRBV7-8 with TRBJ1-1; the D gene is possibly TRBD1 (5 bases). In germline, CDR1 is SGHVS, CDR2 FQNEAQ. Trimming shortened V by 5 bases and J by 1 base, and 14 bases separated the two germline ends. This CDR3 has 15 residues. CDR3 residues: CASSILQAQNTEAFF. DNA for the CDR3: TGTGCCAGCAGCATATTACAGGCGCAGAACACTGAAGCTTTCTTT.

The CDR3 protein is CASSLEGAVVYEQYF. Here the CDR3 DNA reads TGTGCCAGCAGCTTAGAGGGGGCGGTAGTCTACGAGCAGTACTTC. V and J are TRBV7-2 and TRBJ2-7; 7 positions agree with TRBD1. V lost 1 base to trimming and J lost 3 bases; unmatched junction nucleotides: 6. The CDR3 is made up of 15 amino acids. The germline V gene has CDR1 SGHTA and CDR2 FQGNSA.

The gene calls are TRBV6-1 and TRBJ1-4, with TRBD1 matching 8 bases. Looked up from germline, CDR1 is MNHNS and CDR2 is SASEGT. CDR3 length: 13 residues. V trimming: 9 bases; J trimming: 5 bases; junction bases outside the gene matches: 5. The CDR3 protein is CASGGQANEKLFF. CDR3 nucleotide sequence: TGTGCCAGTGGGGGACAGGCGAATGAAAAACTGTTTTTT.

The chain employs TRBV28 and TRBJ2-7; a weak D match, TRBD2 (6 bases). The CDR3 has 16 amino acids. Between the trimmed V and J ends, which lost 5 bases and 1 base, there was a span of 18 bases. Germline V gene lookup returns CDR1 MDHEN and CDR2 SYDVKM. The CDR3, as DNA: TGTGCCAGCAGTGGGGCCGGACGACTAGTTTCCTACGAGCAGTACTTC. Amino acids: CASSGAGRLVSYEQYF.

This chain's CDR3 is CATGFEGGYGYTF. CDR3 nucleotides: TGTGCCACCGGCTTCGAGGGCGGCTATGGCTACACCTTC. The chain is built from TRBV15 and TRBJ1-2; no clear D. V lost 8 bases and J lost 4, with 14 bases in between. Per the germline V gene, CDR1 is LNHNV and CDR2 is YYDKDF (reference sequence). The CDR3 consists of 13 residues. The full variable domain, rest sourced from reference TRBV15 and TRBJ1-2, is DAMVIQNPRYQVTQFGKPVTLSCSQTLNHNVMYWYQQKSSQAPKLLFHYYDKDFNNEADTPDNFQSRRPNTSFCFLDIRSPGLGDTAMYLCATGFEGGYGYTFGSGTRLTVV.

The chain employs TRBV5-1 and TRBJ2-1; 14 positions agree with TRBD2. The CDR3 has 16 residues. J lost 8 bases, V lost 4 bases, and 8 bases had no gene match. The germline CDR1 and CDR2 sequences are SGHRS and YFSETQ. DNA for the CDR3: TGCGCCAGCAGCGGGGGACTAGCGGGAGTCGTGGATGAGCAGTTCTTC. Protein sequence: CASSGGLAGVVDEQFF.

This chain joins TRBV6-5 and TRBJ1-2; 9 bases are a match to TRBD1. This CDR3 has 13 residues. V shed 6 bases, J shed 5 bases, and the junction held 4 bases outside the gene matches. Germline V gene sequence: CDR1 MNHEY, CDR2 SVGAGI. In DNA, the CDR3 is TGTGCCAGCAGGAGGGACAGGGCGTATGGCTACACCTTC. Translated: CASRRDRAYGYTF.

The chain uses TRBV6-5 and TRBJ2-5; no clear D. V dropped 0 bases and J dropped 4 bases, with 15 bases sitting between them. The CDR3 extends over 16 amino acids. In germline, CDR1 is MNHEY, CDR2 SVGAGI. CDR3 in DNA: TGTGCCAGCAGTTACTCCCTTTCGACACTGAGAGAGACCCAGTACTTC. Its translation is CASSYSLSTLRETQYF.

The chain joins TRBV19 to TRBJ1-2, with TRBD1 identical over 8 bases. Trimming cost V 3 bases and J 4 bases; bases outside gene matches: 4. CDR3 length: 14 residues. The germline gives CDR1 LNHDA, CDR2 SQIVND (reference sequence). The CDR3 loop is CASSIDRGVYGYTF. The CDR3, as DNA: TGTGCCAGTAGTATTGACAGGGGCGTCTATGGCTACACCTTC.

The CDR3 reads CSVGVGGVYNEQFF. The CDR3 region has the DNA TGCAGCGTTGGGGTGGGAGGCGTCTACAATGAGCAGTTCTTC. The V and J genes are TRBV29-1 and TRBJ2-1; D perhaps matches TRBD2 (6 bases). This CDR3 contains 14 residues. The V and J ends lost 4 bases and 3 bases respectively, with 13 bases between them. Germline assignment: CDR1 SQVTM and CDR2 ANQGSEA.